This TCR beta chain was identified in a study of blood T cell repertoires in COVID-19. Across the study: Acute-phase and convalescent COVID-19 samples originated in the United States, Italy and Spain.

In the original processing: By means of reference gene primer amplification, nucleated cell counts were estimated. Data came from immunoSEQ multiplex PCR; TCRdb stores just in-frame clones and leaves some out. The V and J calls and clone size come from that table; D and trimming were worked out from the DNA. Here the sample spans about 140,000 clones, approximately 85% being singletons. V shed 4 bases and J shed 2 bases, with 15 bases lying between them. Looked up from germline, CDR1 is SGHTS and CDR2 is YDEGEE. The CDR3 length is 15 residues. V gene TRBV5-8 combines with J gene TRBJ1-1; D call uncertain. The sample was peripheral blood. The TCR originated in a man aged 50-59 years with acute or convalescent COVID-19. The chain's CDR3 is CASSTIVRENTEAFF. The CDR3 nucleotides are TGTGCCAGCAGCACTATAGTCCGGGAAAACACTGAAGCTTTCTTT.